This entry features one T cell receptor (beta chain) sequence. Antigen unknown. This sample was taken from a study of CD8 T cells in ankylosing spondylitis. General study results and limits: Disease-linked clones were reportedly significantly enriched in matched ankylosing spondylitis synovial fluid. Apparently characteristic of ankylosing spondylitis blood was a TCR beta motif (roughly eight highly homologous variants). Disease-linked clones, CD8+, were relatively rare in peripheral blood.

The CDR3 length is 16 residues. Per the germline V gene, CDR1 is DFQATT and CDR2 is SNEGSKA (reference sequence). Trimming took 0 bases from V and 2 from J, leaving 16 bases between them. Each CDR3 protein gets one entry after TCRdb re-called the 5' RACE reads with MiXCR. The sample has tens of thousands of distinct CDR3 sequences; more than 5.5% are singletons. This clonotype originated in a male donor with ankylosing spondylitis or in good health (not recorded which). Sequences were obtained from blood, either unsorted or a sorted T cell fraction (not recorded which). This sequence joins TRBV20-1 and TRBJ2-5; TRBD2 might be the D (6 bases). In nucleotides, the CDR3 is TGCAGTGCTAGAGAGGGTCGGGGACTCTCTCAAGAGACCCAGTACTTC. Protein sequence: CSAREGRGLSQETQYF.